This T cell receptor (beta chain) was captured in a study of response to subunit inactivated influenza vaccine. MiXCR was run by TCRdb on the RT-PCR reads, yielding one entry per CDR3 protein. The sample contains around 570,000 distinct CDR3 sequences, approximately 10% of which appear only once. These data were also reused for a study on T cells expressing NK-cell markers. This second study notes: Researchers built TCR beta cDNA using 5'RACE template switching with UMIs.

The source of this sequence is a man between 45 and 60 years old who received an inactivated influenza vaccine. Sample: PBMCs from blood, taken on the day of vaccination.

The CDR3 coding sequence is TGCAGTGCTACCGAGCGGGGGACTGAAGCTTTCTTT. Encoded protein: CSATERGTEAFF. The chain recombines TRBV20-1 with TRBJ1-1; tentative D call: TRBD1 (5 bases). CDR1 and CDR2 from the germline V gene are DFQATT and SNEGSKA (reference sequence). V lost 4 bases and J lost 5, with 11 bases in between. The CDR3 consists of 12 residues.